Below, 9 T cell receptor delta chains from the same sample are listed, as sequenced in a study of gamma-delta chains in newborns, infants, children. TCRdb called clones from the reads again using CATT. The repertoire holds 7,000 or so delta-chain clones, with 11% as singletons. Sequencing was carried out using blood. These receptors all come from a child who was a newborn, infant or young child, either healthy, febrile or measles-vaccinated (not recorded which).

A remark on this clone: A much larger clonotype is one base distant, so this may be a read error. V and J are TRDV2 and TRDJ1; 10 bases are shared with TRDD3. TCRdb gives no J gene; it was assigned here by matching the DNA to germline. Germline assignment: CDR1 GEAIGNYY and CDR2 EKD. The V gene end was trimmed by 6 bases and the J gene end by 1 base; junction bases not matched to a gene: 28. The CDR3 extends over 22 amino acids. The DNA of the CDR3 is TGTGCCTGTTGCCTCATTCCCAGCGCGTACTGGGGGATTCATTTCGTCACCGATAAACTCATCTTT. It is translated as CACCLIPSAYWGIHFVTDKLIF.

Relative to its sample, this clone is medium-sized. The chain is built from TRDV2 and TRDJ1; 7 positions match TRDD3. Germline CDR1 is GEAIGNYY and CDR2 is EKD. The CDR3 sequence is 14 residues long. The V gene end was trimmed by 0 bases and the J gene end by 4 bases; junction bases not matched to a gene: 4. CDR3 nucleotide sequence: TGTGCCTGTGACACCGTGGGGGAAGTCGATAAACTCATCTTT. Translated: CACDTVGEVDKLIF.

V is TRDV2 and J is TRDJ3, with TRDD3 matching over 9 bases. The V segment lost 1 base and the J segment 0 bases; nucleotides outside the gene matches: 12. The germline V gene encodes CDR1 GEAIGNYY and CDR2 EKD. The CDR3 runs to 21 residues. The CDR3 nucleotides read TGTGCCTGTGACACAGGTACTGGGGGAAGCCCGACCTCCTGGGACACCCGACAGATGTTTTTC. It codes for CACDTGTGGSPTSWDTRQMFF.

Points on this clone: The sample contains more than one DNA sequence encoding this CDR3. The chain has TRDV2 and TRDJ3, with 13 bases that match TRDD3. The length of the CDR3 is 19 residues. The germline V gene encodes CDR1 GEAIGNYY and CDR2 EKD. Trimming cost V 3 bases and J 0 bases; bases outside gene matches: 4. Here the CDR3 DNA reads TGTGCCTGTGACGTACTGGGGGATACGCGCTCCTGGGACACCCGACAGATGTTTTTC. It translates to CACDVLGDTRSWDTRQMFF.

On this clone itself: At one end the junction does not follow the germline gene, possibly because of a read error. This chain uses TRDV2 with TRDJ3; 9 bases are a match to TRDD3. The CDR3 length is 19 residues. CDR1 and CDR2 from the germline V gene are GEAIGNYY and EKD. The CDR3 bases are TGTGCCTGCGACATCACTGGGGGAAGAAGCTCCTGGGACACCCGACAGATGTTTTTC. Residues: CACDITGGRSSWDTRQMFF.

There are a few counts of this clone. The chain employs TRDV2 and TRDJ3, with 13 bases identical to TRDD3. This CDR3 has 22 amino acids. After removal of 0 bases from V and 0 bases from J, the junction contained 10 bases not matched to a gene. The germline V gene has CDR1 GEAIGNYY and CDR2 EKD. The CDR3 DNA reads as TGTGCCTGTGACACCGTACTGGGGGATACGACTCATAGCTCCTGGGACACCCGACAGATGTTTTTC. Translation: CACDTVLGDTTHSSWDTRQMFF.

This clone was seen a few times. The rearrangement joins TRDV2 to TRDJ1, with 10 bases aligning to TRDD3. Germline CDR1 and CDR2: GEAIGNYY and EKD. The CDR3 spans 16 residues. V shed 0 bases, J shed 1 base, and the junction held 4 bases outside the gene matches. The CDR3 spells CACDTLGDKSTDKLIF. CDR3 sequence (DNA): TGTGCCTGTGACACCCTGGGGGATAAATCCACCGATAAACTCATCTTT.

The chain carries TRDV2 and TRDJ1; D might be TRDD3 (5 bases). The J gene is absent in TCRdb and was assigned here via DNA matching to germline. CDR3 length: 15 residues. Germline V CDR1 and CDR2: GEAIGNYY, EKD. V was clipped by 1 base and J by 4 bases, with 15 bases between them. The CDR3 sequence: CACDTVLERGDKLIF. In DNA form, the CDR3 reads TGTGCCTGTGACACGGTACTGGAGAGGGGCGATAAACTCATCTTT.

Details on this clone: Different DNA sequences within this sample yield the same CDR3. The genes are TRDV2 and TRDJ3; 12 bases are a match to TRDD3. The germline CDR1 and CDR2 sequences are GEAIGNYY and EKD. The junction had 2 bases not matched to a gene; V was cut back by 3 bases and J by 0 bases. CDR3 length: 18 residues. CDR3 amino acids: CACDRLGDTSWDTRQMFF. The DNA for the CDR3 is TGTGCCTGTGACCGACTGGGGGATACCTCCTGGGACACCCGACAGATGTTTTTC.